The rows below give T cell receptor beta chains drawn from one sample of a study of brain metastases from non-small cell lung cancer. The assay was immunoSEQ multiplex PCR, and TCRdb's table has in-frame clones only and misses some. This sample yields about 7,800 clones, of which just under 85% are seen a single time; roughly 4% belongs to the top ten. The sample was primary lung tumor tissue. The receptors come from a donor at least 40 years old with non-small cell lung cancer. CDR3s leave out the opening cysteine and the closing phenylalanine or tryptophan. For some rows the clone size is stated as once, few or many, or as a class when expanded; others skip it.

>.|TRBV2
ASSGNRGVSLNTEAF
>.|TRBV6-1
ASSEWAVADTQY
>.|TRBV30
ALDGPNTEAF
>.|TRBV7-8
ASSLDVGRNGYT
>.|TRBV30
AWSAGTGLLSSYEQY
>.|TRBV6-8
ASSFGANTEAF
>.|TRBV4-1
ASSQVEQSNQPQH
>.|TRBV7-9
ASSFLPGQGSITGNTIY
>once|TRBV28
ASKTENNEQF
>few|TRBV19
ASSKRLEENTEAF
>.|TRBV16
VSSQFLTGAPPYGYT
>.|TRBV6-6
ASSYPSGLYGYT
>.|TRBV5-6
ASSFGPNTIY
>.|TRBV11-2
ASSLDSNTGELF
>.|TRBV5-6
ASSPAGVLSSGYT
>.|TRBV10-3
AISAPDAGYT
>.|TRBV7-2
ASSLGEVKANEKLF
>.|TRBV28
ASSSGRFSPLH
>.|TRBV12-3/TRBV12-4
ASTNNAYNEQF
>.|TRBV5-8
ASSLLGAFSGNTIY
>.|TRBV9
ASSVALQETQY
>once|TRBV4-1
ASSQDSTGGWVGTEAF
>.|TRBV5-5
ASSSGQTFGTPLH
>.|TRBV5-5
ASSLEGVLGNEKLF